These 13 T cell receptor beta chains were sequenced from one sample in a study of tumor-infiltrating lymphocytes in primary liver carcinoma. The researchers produced TCR beta cDNA from 500 to 550 ng total RNA with a constant-region primer. Construction of TCR beta libraries relied on three successive nested multiplex PCR rounds employing slightly modified ARM-PCR. Investigators reported that the first two PCR rounds, at about 9 cycles each, used TRBV1-TRBV30 forward primers with a C-beta reverse primer. TCRdb redid the calling of the multiplex PCR reads with MiXCR, one entry per CDR3 protein. There are about 20,000 distinct CDR3 sequences in the sample; roughly 80% occur only once, and approximately 40% lies in the top ten. Extraction of RNA together with DNA used about 17-30 mg of unsorted bulk tissue. The sample taken for sequencing was liver tumor tissue from sampling region 4. Specified subset: tumor region T4, right-lateral pole. The receptors were gathered from a woman aged 30 to 39 with primary liver carcinoma and hepatitis B virus infection.

Concerning this clonotype itself: An end of the junction differs from the germline gene, which may be a read error. The V call is TRBV4-1, the J call TRBJ2-3; D is ambiguous. This CDR3 contains 14 residues. Germline CDR1 and CDR2: MGHRA and YSYEKL. The CDR3 nucleotides are TGTGCCAGCAGCCAAGATCGGAACACAGAAACGCAGTGTTTT. Translated: CASSQDRNTETQCF.

As concerns this clonotype: Mismatch with germline at one junction end may stem from a read error. The V gene is TRBV12-3 or TRBV12-4, the J gene TRBJ1-1; a weak D match, TRBD1 (6 bases). The CDR3 is 15 amino acids. The CDR3 region has the DNA TGTTCCAGCACTTTGAGGGGGAACGTGAACACTGAAGCTTTCTTT. This translates into CSSTLRGNVNTEAFF.

Points on this clonotype: The junction differs from germline at one of its ends, possibly a read error. V usage is TRBV11-1 and J usage is TRBJ2-7; D unclear. The CDR3 is made up of 14 amino acids. Per the germline V gene, CDR1 is SGHAT and CDR2 is FQDESV (reference sequence). This CDR3 reads CASNLDAGTYEQYF. The CDR3, as DNA: TGTGCCAGCAACTTAGATGCTGGGACCTACGAGCAGTACTTC.

As regards this clonotype: The germline gene is not matched at one end of the junction; a read error may be the cause. The chain employs TRBV5-6 and TRBJ2-2; TRBD2 might be the D (5 bases). The CDR3 length is 15 residues. Germline CDR1 and CDR2: SGHDT and YYEEEE. The CDR3 DNA reads TGTGCCAGCAGATTGACACCAAGAGTCACCGGGGAGATGTTTTTT. This codes for CASRLTPRVTGEMFF.

Turning to this clonotype: The DNA is left out, because the CDR3 cannot be placed on it with certainty; the CDR3 is given as TCRdb lists it. This chain links TRBV11-2 with TRBJ2-7; whether TRBD1, the table's D call, matches the DNA was not checked. A total of 16 residues make up the CDR3, ends included. Germline lookup yields CDR1 SGHAT and CDR2 FQNNGV. CDR3 in amino acids: CAGSSYPCPYVYEQYF.

With respect to this clonotype: No conserved phenylalanine or tryptophan is present at the end of the CDR3, so a read error is the likely explanation. V is TRBV6-2 or TRBV6-3 and J is TRBJ2-5; D uncertain. CDR3 length equals 14 residues. CDR1 is MNHEY and CDR2 is SVGEGT in the germline V gene. The CDR3 region has the DNA TGCGCCAGCAGTTACGGCGGCCTGGGAGAGACCCAGTACTTA. Translation: CASSYGGLGETQYL.

Concerning this clonotype itself: This may be a read error, as it is one base from a much larger clone. Here the CDR3 omits its conserved ending phenylalanine or tryptophan, so a read error is the likely source. The chain uses TRBV9 and TRBJ1-1; D unclear. The germline V gene has CDR1 SGDLS and CDR2 YYNGEE. V lost 3 bases and J 6 bases, leaving 12 bases between the germline ends. The length of the CDR3 is 13 residues. CDR3 sequence (DNA): TGTGCCAGCAGCGACGGAAATAAGGCTGAAGCTTTCCTT. It codes for CASSDGNKAEAFL.

Worth noting for this clonotype: The CDR3 does not end in the conserved phenylalanine or tryptophan, so this is likely a read error. This chain uses TRBV11-2 with TRBJ2-7; no reliable D call. Germline V gene lookup returns CDR1 SGHAT and CDR2 FQNNGV. Trimming shortened V by 9 bases and J by 7 bases, and 13 bases separated the two germline ends. There are 11 residues in the CDR3. The DNA of the CDR3 is TGTGCCAGTAGTTCAGCCAGTGAGCAGTACTCC. Translation: CASSSASEQYS.

This clonotype is a singleton in its sample. The chain links TRBV28 to TRBJ2-2, with a tentative D call TRBD1 (6 bases). The CDR3 length is 14 residues. The V end was cut by 6 bases, the J end by 8 bases, with 16 bases between. CDR1 and CDR2 (germline): MDHEN, SYDVKM. In DNA form, the CDR3 reads TGTGCCAGCAGGGCAGGGGATCCTACAGGGGAGCTGTTTTTT. Residues: CASRAGDPTGELFF.

Details on this clonotype: The CDR3 end shows no conserved phenylalanine or tryptophan, and so a read error is likely. This sequence joins TRBV11-1 and TRBJ2-7; D not certain. Trimming left V 7 bases short and J 6 bases short, with 13 bases between. The germline gives CDR1 SGHAT, CDR2 FQDESV (reference sequence). The CDR3 totals 12 residues. This CDR3 reads CASIGYFREQYS. In nucleotides, the CDR3 is TGTGCCAGCATAGGATACTTCCGCGAGCAGTACTCC.

The chain couples TRBV5-6 to TRBJ2-2, with D hard to call. The CDR3 loop spans 15 amino acids. Looked up from germline, CDR1 is SGHDT and CDR2 is YYEEEE. V lost 8 bases and J lost 8, with 22 bases in between. CDR3 DNA: TGTGCCAGGAGATTGGCATCCAGAGTCACTGGGGAGCTGTTTTTT. It codes for CARRLASRVTGELFF.

About this clonotype itself: The junction departs from the called germline gene at one end, perhaps through a read error. The chain recombines TRBV19 with TRBJ2-2; 8 bases are shared with TRBD2. CDR3 length equals 16 residues. Per the germline V gene, CDR1 is LNHDA and CDR2 is SQIVND (reference sequence). The CDR3 nucleotides read TGTGGCAGTATAATGAGGCTAGCGGGCACCACCGGGGAACTGTTTTTT. Its translation: CGSIMRLAGTTGELFF. Full variable domain (outside the CDR3, taken from reference TRBV19 and TRBJ2-2): DGGITQSPKYLFRKEGQNVTLSCEQNLNHDAMYWYRQDPGQGLRLIYYSQIVNDFQKGDIAEGYSVSREKKESFPLTVTSAQKNPTAFYLCGSIMRLAGTTGELFFGEGSRLTVL.

Turning to this clonotype: The CDR3 ends on some other residue instead of the conserved phenylalanine or tryptophan, so this is likely a read error. The chain links TRBV11-3 to TRBJ2-7, with 9 bases aligning to TRBD1. The CDR3 runs to 16 residues. Germline CDR1 is SGHNT and CDR2 is YENEEA. The ends lost 5 bases at V and 10 bases at J; junction bases unmatched: 18. In DNA form, the CDR3 reads TGTGCCAGCAGCCGCCGGGACAGGGATTACTCCTACGGACAGTACTTA. As protein: CASSRRDRDYSYGQYL.